These 14 T cell receptor beta chains were all obtained from the same sample, sequenced in a study of PD-L1 blockade in urothelial cancer. The time point was: pretreatment peripheral blood. Assay: immunoSEQ multiplex PCR; the TCRdb copy retains only in-frame clones and omits some. The sample consists of around 33,000 clones, 80% to 90% of them appearing once. The sequencing here drew on PBMCs, taken around atezolizumab (anti-PD-L1) treatment. Receptors originate from a man between 60 and 75 years old with urothelial cancer.

CDR3 sequence (DNA): TGTGCCAGCCGGCATAGCAGGGCTGATTCACCCCTCCACTTT. It codes for CASRHSRADSPLHF. This sequence joins TRBV7-9 and TRBJ1-6; a weak D match, TRBD1 (5 bases). The germline gives CDR1 SEHNR, CDR2 FQNEAQ (reference sequence). Trimming removed 8 bases at V and 8 bases at J, with 16 bases between. The CDR3 contains 14 residues.

The J gene is TRBJ2-7, the V gene TRBV19, with TRBD1 identical over 7 bases. This CDR3 is 15 amino acids long. With V trimmed by 5 bases and J by 3 bases, 10 bases remained unmatched. Germline V lookup: CDR1 LNHDA, CDR2 SQIVND (reference sequence). The CDR3 DNA is TGTGCCAGTAGTCCCCGGGACAGAGGAGGCTACGAGCAGTACTTC. This codes for CASSPRDRGGYEQYF.

This clone showed up just a few times. V usage is TRBV19 and J usage is TRBJ1-5, with D perhaps matching TRBD1 (6 bases). From germline, CDR1 is LNHDA and CDR2 SQIVND (reference sequence). CDR3 length equals 12 residues. V dropped 3 bases and J dropped 9 bases, with 9 bases sitting between them. CDR3 region: CASSIRGSPQHF. CDR3 bases: TGTGCCAGTAGTATCAGGGGCTCGCCCCAGCATTTT.

The V gene is TRBV6-6, the J gene TRBJ1-5; no clear D gene. The germline V and J ends were trimmed by 6 bases and 0 bases, with 6 bases remaining between them. Germline CDR1 is MNHNY and CDR2 is SVGAGI (reference sequence). The CDR3 contains 13 residues. The CDR3 protein is CASSDYSNQPQHF. The CDR3 DNA sequence: TGTGCCAGCAGCGACTATAGCAATCAGCCCCAGCATTTT.

The chain uses TRBV4-1 and TRBJ2-4, with unresolved D. Germline CDR1 and CDR2: MGHRA and YSYEKL. CDR3 length equals 15 residues. Trimming cost V 0 bases and J 4 bases, with 10 bases left between them. The CDR3 sequence: CASSQDRNGKNIQYF. CDR3 DNA: TGCGCCAGCAGCCAAGATCGGAACGGGAAAAACATTCAGTACTTC.

The rearrangement joins TRBV19 to TRBJ2-1, with D unclear. Germline CDR1 reads LNHDA; CDR2 reads SQIVND (reference sequence). Between the trimmed V and J ends, which lost 4 bases and 5 bases, there was a span of 9 bases. The CDR3 covers 13 residues. CDR3 amino acids: CASSSTDHNEQFF. CDR3 bases: TGTGCCAGTAGTAGCACAGACCACAATGAGCAGTTCTTC.

The rearrangement links TRBV7-9 to TRBJ1-1, with 8 bases that match TRBD1. V shed 7 bases and J 2 bases; nucleotides not matched to a gene: 6. This CDR3 has 14 amino acids. The germline V gene encodes CDR1 SEHNR and CDR2 FQNEAQ (reference sequence). DNA of the CDR3: TGTGCCAGCACCTGGGGACAGGACAACACTGAAGCTTTCTTT. Translation: CASTWGQDNTEAFF.

The V call is TRBV4-1, the J call TRBJ1-4; tentative D call: TRBD1 (6 bases). Germline CDR1 reads MGHRA; CDR2 reads YSYEKL. Trimming stripped 4 bases from V and 4 bases from J, with 16 bases between. The CDR3 has 16 amino acids. CDR3 protein: CASSLLPGAFNEKLFF. The DNA of the CDR3 is TGCGCCAGCAGCCTCCTCCCAGGGGCCTTTAATGAAAAACTGTTTTTT.

The V and J genes are TRBV2 and TRBJ2-7; D may be TRBD2 (6 bases). Germline CDR1 SNHLY, CDR2 FYNNEI. This CDR3 contains 13 residues. Trimming cost V 7 bases and J 3 bases, with 13 bases left between them. CDR3 DNA sequence: TGTGCCAGCATCCCGACTAGTCGCTACGAGCAGTACTTC. This translates into CASIPTSRYEQYF.

This rearrangement joins TRBV5-1 to TRBJ2-1, with 9 positions matching TRBD2. The junction had 13 bases not matched to a gene; V was cut back by 4 bases and J by 8 bases. The germline V gene has CDR1 SGHRS and CDR2 YFSETQ. The CDR3 runs 16 residues. In DNA, the CDR3 is TGCGCCAGCAGCACAGGGGTAGCGGGGGCCAGGGATGAGCAGTTCTTC. Protein product: CASSTGVAGARDEQFF.

The chain links TRBV19 to TRBJ2-6, with D tentatively TRBD1 (6 bases). There are 15 residues in the CDR3. In germline, CDR1 is LNHDA, CDR2 SQIVND (reference sequence). V lost 5 bases and J 2 bases, leaving 10 bases between the germline ends. The CDR3, as DNA: TGTGCCAGTAGTGCCCACAGGGCTGGGGCCAACGTCCTGACTTTC. It is translated as CASSAHRAGANVLTF.

The V call is TRBV23-1, the J call TRBJ1-1; TRBD1 might be the D (6 bases). Being an ORF, TRBV23-1 has a function that is uncertain. The CDR3 is 13 amino acids. V was cut by 3 bases and J by 8 bases, with 13 bases left in between. CDR3 in DNA: TGCGCCAGCAGTCACCCGTTCCAGGGGGAAGCTTTCTTT. It specifies CASSHPFQGEAFF.

The rearrangement links TRBV6-5 to TRBJ2-3; 7 bases are a match to TRBD1. The CDR3 length is 14 residues. V shed 6 bases, J shed 2 bases, and the junction held 5 bases outside the gene matches. Germline CDR1 and CDR2: MNHEY and SVGAGI. The CDR3: CASSLGQPTDTQYF. CDR3 DNA sequence: TGTGCCAGCAGCCTGGGACAGCCCACAGATACGCAGTATTTT.

The V and J genes are TRBV7-2 and TRBJ2-1, with D hard to call. The length of the CDR3 is 12 residues. Germline CDR1 is SGHTA and CDR2 is FQGNSA. V was shortened by 5 bases and J by 9 bases, with 11 bases between the two germline ends. CDR3 loop: CASSILRGEQFF. For the CDR3, the DNA is TGTGCCAGCAGCATCTTGCGCGGTGAGCAGTTCTTC.